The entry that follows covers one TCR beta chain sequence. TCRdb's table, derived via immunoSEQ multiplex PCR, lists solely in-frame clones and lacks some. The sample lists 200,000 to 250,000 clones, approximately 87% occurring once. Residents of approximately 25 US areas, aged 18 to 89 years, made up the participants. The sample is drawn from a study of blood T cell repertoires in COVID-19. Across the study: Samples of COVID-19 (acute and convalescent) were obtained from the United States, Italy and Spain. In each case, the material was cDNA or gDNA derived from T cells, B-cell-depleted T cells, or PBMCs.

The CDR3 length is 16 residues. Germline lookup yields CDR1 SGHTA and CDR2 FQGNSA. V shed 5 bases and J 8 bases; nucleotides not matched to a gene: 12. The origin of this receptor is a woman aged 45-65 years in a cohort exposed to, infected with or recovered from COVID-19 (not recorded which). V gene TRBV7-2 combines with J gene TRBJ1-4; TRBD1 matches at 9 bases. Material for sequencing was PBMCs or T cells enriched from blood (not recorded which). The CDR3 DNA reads TGTGCCAGCAGCCTAGTTTGGGACAGGGACAGAGAAAAACTGTTTTTT. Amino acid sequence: CASSLVWDRDREKLFF.